These 11 T cell receptor beta chains share one sample of origin, sequenced in a study of T cells in Graves' hyperthyroidism and ophthalmopathy. The investigators amplified TCR beta CDR3 regions from RNA transcripts. First-round RT-PCR with HTBI primers amplified the TCR CDR3 region. TCRdb reprocessed the multiplex PCR reads via MiXCR and lists one record per CDR3 protein. Here the sample spans about 300,000 distinct CDR3 sequences, about 14% being singletons. Input material: blood. These receptors came from a woman in her twenties or thirties with Graves' hyperthyroidism that later progressed to Graves' ophthalmopathy.

The gene calls are TRBV27 and TRBJ2-3; tentative D call: TRBD2 (7 bases). Trimming left V 6 bases short and J 3 bases short, with 19 bases between. The CDR3 contains 16 residues. Germline CDR1 MNHEY, CDR2 SMNVEV (reference sequence). DNA for the CDR3: TGTGCCAGCAGGTTCCGGGGGGCAGGGTGGACAGATACGCAGTATTTT. Translating gives CASRFRGAGWTDTQYF.

The table lists this clonotype with a few counts. V gene TRBV5-1 combines with J gene TRBJ2-3; a possible D gene is TRBD2 (5 bases). The CDR3 is 14 amino acids. CDR1 SGHRS and CDR2 YFSETQ come from the germline V gene. The germline V and J ends were trimmed by 4 bases and 2 bases, with 11 bases remaining between them. Here the CDR3 reads CASSGRLHTDTQYF. CDR3 sequence (DNA): TGCGCCAGCAGCGGGAGACTACACACAGATACGCAGTATTTT.

This clonotype was seen many times. The J gene is TRBJ1-5, the V gene TRBV20-1; no clear D gene. The CDR3 sequence is 13 residues long. The V and J ends lost 5 bases and 9 bases respectively, with 17 bases between them. Per the germline V gene, CDR1 is DFQATT and CDR2 is SNEGSKA (reference sequence). The CDR3 coding sequence is TGCAGTGCTCGGGTCTATGGGCAAGGGCCCCAGCATTTT. Its protein product is CSARVYGQGPQHF.

The sample holds many counts of this clonotype. The chain uses TRBV30 and TRBJ2-1, with D perhaps given as TRBD1 or TRBD2 (5 bases each). The CDR3 extends over 13 amino acids. V gave up 2 bases and J gave up 7 bases, with 12 bases separating them. Germline CDR1 is GTSNPN and CDR2 is SVGIG (reference sequence). In nucleotides, the CDR3 is TGTGCCTGGAGTAATGACTGGGGGAATGAGCAGTTCTTC. It yields the protein CAWSNDWGNEQFF. The full variable domain, rest sourced from reference TRBV30 and TRBJ2-1, is SQTIHQWPATLVQPVGSPLSLECTVEGTSNPNLYWYRQAAGRGLQLLFYSVGIGQISSEVPQNLSASRPQDRQFILSSKKLLLSDSGFYLCAWSNDWGNEQFFGPGTRLTVL.

The rearrangement joins TRBV10-3 to TRBJ2-2; 10 nucleotides align to TRBD2. Losses at the gene ends were 7 bases for V and 6 bases for J; bases not matched to a gene: 11. The CDR3 has 16 residues. Per the germline V gene, CDR1 is ENHRY and CDR2 is SYGVKD. The CDR3 DNA follows: TGTGCCATCACCCCTACTAGCGGGACTACTCCCGGGGAGCTGTTTTTT. Its protein is CAITPTSGTTPGELFF.

This chain connects TRBV19 to TRBJ2-1; D is possibly TRBD2 (5 bases). V shed 5 bases and J shed 0 bases, with 11 bases lying between them. Germline V gene lookup returns CDR1 LNHDA and CDR2 SQIVND (reference sequence). The CDR3 loop spans 15 amino acids. The CDR3 sequence: CASSQIATSYNEQFF. CDR3 in DNA: TGTGCCAGTAGTCAAATAGCGACCTCCTACAATGAGCAGTTCTTC.

The sample holds many counts of this clonotype. This chain joins TRBV15 and TRBJ2-5; perhaps D is TRBD1 or TRBD2 (6 bases each). The V gene's germline CDR1 is LNHNV and CDR2 YYDKDF (reference sequence). The ends were cut back, 1 base at V and 4 bases at J, with 19 bases in the middle. CDR3 length: 17 residues. The CDR3 is CATSRVKGGSLGETQYF. CDR3 in DNA: TGTGCCACCAGCAGAGTGAAGGGGGGCAGTCTCGGAGAGACCCAGTACTTC.

At least ten counts were recorded for this clonotype. The chain couples TRBV4-2 to TRBJ2-1; D possibly corresponds to TRBD2 (6 bases). The V end was cut by 6 bases, the J end by 8 bases, with 14 bases between. This CDR3 is 13 amino acids long. Germline CDR1 LGHNA, CDR2 YNFKEQ. For the CDR3, the DNA is TGTGCCAGCAGTTTAGGAGGGGAGGATGAGCAGTTCTTC. It specifies CASSLGGEDEQFF.

This clonotype was seen ten or more times. The genes are TRBV6-2 or TRBV6-3 and TRBJ2-1, with D perhaps matching TRBD1 or TRBD2 (5 bases each). From germline, CDR1 is MNHEY and CDR2 SVGEGT. This CDR3 contains 14 residues. The V and J ends lost 7 bases and 3 bases respectively, with 13 bases between them. CDR3 in DNA: TGTGCCAGCACCCGTCGGGACCACTACAATGAGCAGTTCTTC. It encodes CASTRRDHYNEQFF.

About this clonotype: This may come from a read error, since a much larger clone is one base off. The rearrangement joins TRBV27 to TRBJ2-2; D uncertain. The germline V gene has CDR1 MNHEY and CDR2 SMNVEV (reference sequence). The CDR3 has 13 amino acids. CDR3 residues: CAISGKGPGELFF. The DNA for the CDR3 is TGTGCCATCAGTGGGAAAGGGCCCGGGGAGCTGTTTTTT.

Comments on this clonotype: A much larger clone sits a single nucleotide away, making a read error possible. The chain carries TRBV7-6 and TRBJ2-3; D is uncertain. CDR1 and CDR2 (germline): SGHVS, FNYEAQ. There are 14 residues in the CDR3. The CDR3 DNA is TGTGCCGGCAGCCAGAGTCCCCGCACAGATACGCAGTATTTT. Translated, it gives CAGSQSPRTDTQYF.